The 10 T cell receptor beta chains reported below all come from one sample, sequenced in a study of OX40 agonist ivuxolimab in advanced cancers. TCRdb's copy holds only in-frame clones and misses some; the assay was immunoSEQ multiplex PCR. Seen here are under 65,000 clones, about 88% observed once, and the top ten hold about 2.2%. The source was CD4+ or CD8+ T cells sorted from blood, collected in a trial of the OX40 agonist ivuxolimab. The receptor set was obtained from an adult with an advanced solid tumor such as melanoma, head and neck, liver or kidney cancer.

The chain couples TRBV2 to TRBJ2-5, with TRBD2 matching 10 bases. With V trimmed by 7 bases and J by 1 base, 9 bases remained unmatched. Germline V CDR1 and CDR2: SNHLY, FYNNEI. The CDR3 runs to 16 residues. The chain's CDR3 is CASTQPGLAFQETQYF. The CDR3 coding sequence is TGTGCCAGCACCCAACCGGGACTAGCGTTCCAAGAGACCCAGTACTTC.

V and J are TRBV6-1 and TRBJ2-7; D not certain. The germline V and J ends were trimmed by 5 bases and 3 bases, with 11 bases remaining between them. The length of the CDR3 is 13 residues. CDR1 is MNHNS and CDR2 is SASEGT in the germline V gene. CDR3 in amino acids: CASSPRTGYEQYF. CDR3 nucleotide sequence: TGTGCCAGCAGTCCAAGGACCGGCTACGAGCAGTACTTC.

The chain uses TRBV5-1 and TRBJ1-1; D unclear. V lost 2 bases and J 10 bases, leaving 12 bases between the germline ends. Germline CDR1 SGHRS, CDR2 YFSETQ. This CDR3 region has 12 residues. The CDR3 bases are TGCGCCAGCAGCTTTGATGAGGGTTCAGCTTTCTTT. This encodes CASSFDEGSAFF. Looking up the rest from reference TRBV5-1 and TRBJ1-1 gives the full variable domain: KAGVTQTPRYLIKTRGQQVTLSCSPISGHRSVSWYQQTPGQGLQFLFEYFSETQRNKGNFPGRFSGRQFSNSRSEMNVSTLELGDSALYLCASSFDEGSAFFGQGTRLTVV.

The V call is TRBV15, the J call TRBJ1-5, with 12 bases lining up with TRBD1. V lost 5 bases to trimming and J lost 2 bases; unmatched junction nucleotides: 13. Germline values: CDR1 LNHNV, CDR2 YYDKDF (reference sequence). This CDR3 contains 19 residues. The CDR3 region has the DNA TGTGCCACCAGCGGTCCGGGACAGGGGGCGCGAGGAGGCAATCAGCCCCAGCATTTT. Encoded protein: CATSGPGQGARGGNQPQHF.

The sample holds one count of this clone. This chain uses TRBV2 with TRBJ2-3; D is possibly TRBD1 (6 bases). There are 16 residues in the CDR3. Per the germline V gene, CDR1 is SNHLY and CDR2 is FYNNEI. V was clipped by 6 bases and J by 6 bases, with 22 bases between them. The CDR3 reads CASRNRDTRPGDTQYF. In DNA, the CDR3 is TGTGCCAGCAGAAATCGGGACACCCGCCCGGGGGATACGCAGTATTTT. The full variable domain, rest sourced from reference TRBV2 and TRBJ2-3, is EPEVTQTPSHQVTQMGQEVILRCVPISNHLYFYWYRQILGQKVEFLVSFYNNEISEKSEIFDDQFSVERPDGSNFTLKIRSTKLEDSAMYFCASRNRDTRPGDTQYFGPGTRLTVL.

This clone was detected once. V and J are TRBV9 and TRBJ2-2; possible D gene TRBD1, 5 bases. V lost 2 bases, J lost 6 bases, and 14 bases lay in between. The CDR3 runs 15 residues. Germline assignment: CDR1 SGDLS and CDR2 YYNGEE. The CDR3 region has the DNA TGTGCCAGCAGCGTTGGCAGGGCAAAAGCCGGGGAGCTGTTTTTT. It yields the protein CASSVGRAKAGELFF.

The V call is TRBV15, the J call TRBJ1-5; D is ambiguous. Germline CDR1 reads LNHNV; CDR2 reads YYDKDF (reference sequence). The CDR3 consists of 13 residues. The V gene lost 9 bases and the J gene lost 0 bases, with 9 bases spanning the gap. CDR3 sequence: CATGRVSNQPQHF. The CDR3 bases are TGTGCCACTGGAAGGGTTAGCAATCAGCCCCAGCATTTT. The complete variable domain, with remaining parts taken from reference TRBV15 and TRBJ1-5, reads DAMVIQNPRYQVTQFGKPVTLSCSQTLNHNVMYWYQQKSSQAPKLLFHYYDKDFNNEADTPDNFQSRRPNTSFCFLDIRSPGLGDTAMYLCATGRVSNQPQHFGDGTRLSIL.

The gene calls are TRBV28 and TRBJ1-5, with D uncertain. The V end lost 2 bases, the J end lost 3 bases, and 11 bases lay between the germline ends. The V gene's germline CDR1 is MDHEN and CDR2 SYDVKM. The CDR3 runs 15 residues. The CDR3 DNA follows: TGTGCCAGCAGTTTAGGGAGCGGGTTCAATCAGCCCCAGCATTTT. Amino acid sequence: CASSLGSGFNQPQHF. Full variable domain (rest looked up from reference TRBV28 and TRBJ1-5): DVKVTQSSRYLVKRTGEKVFLECVQDMDHENMFWYRQDPGLGLRLIYFSYDVKMKEKGDIPEGYSVSREKKERFSLILESASTNQTSMYLCASSLGSGFNQPQHFGDGTRLSIL.

The chain employs TRBV28 and TRBJ2-3, with TRBD1 identical over 8 bases. CDR3 length: 16 amino acids. The J segment lost 0 bases and the V segment lost 4 bases, leaving 6 bases of the junction unmatched. Germline CDR1 reads MDHEN; CDR2 reads SYDVKM. The CDR3 region is CASSSPGQGSTDTQYF. In DNA, the CDR3 is TGTGCCAGCAGTTCCCCCGGACAGGGTAGCACAGATACGCAGTATTTT.

This chain uses TRBV5-3 with TRBJ1-6, with D perhaps matching TRBD1 (5 bases). TRBV5-3 is marked as an open reading frame, function uncertain. CDR3 size: 18 residues. Between the trimmed V and J ends, which lost 0 bases and 6 bases, there was a span of 19 bases. Written as DNA, the CDR3 is TGTGCCAGAAGCTTGGTGTGTGATTCCCGGGGCCTTAATTCACCCCTCCACTTT. Translating it yields CARSLVCDSRGLNSPLHF.